The 32 T cell receptor beta chains below were found in one sample sequenced in a study of CD8 T cells in ankylosing spondylitis. Each CDR3 protein gets one entry after TCRdb re-called the 5' RACE reads with MiXCR. The table includes some 350,000 distinct CDR3 sequences, roughly 15% detected once. The sample consisted of blood, either unsorted or a sorted T cell fraction (not recorded which). The receptors here all came from a male donor with ankylosing spondylitis or in good health (not recorded which).

This sequence joins TRBV25-1 and TRBJ1-2; no clear D gene. Germline loops: CDR1 MGHDK, CDR2 SYGVNS. CDR3 length: 14 amino acids. V was pared by 3 bases and J by 6 bases, with 14 bases between. The CDR3 sequence is CASSDLVLVHGYTF. CDR3 in DNA: TGTGCCAGCAGTGACCTCGTCCTGGTGCATGGCTACACCTTC.

This chain links TRBV20-1 with TRBJ1-2, with a tentative D call TRBD1 (5 bases). Trimming left V 4 bases short and J 2 bases short, with 23 bases between. This CDR3 is 17 amino acids long. Germline V gene lookup returns CDR1 DFQATT and CDR2 SNEGSKA (reference sequence). The CDR3 DNA is TGCAGTGCTACCCGTACCAGCGGGACGTACGACAACTATGGCTACACCTTC. It yields the protein CSATRTSGTYDNYGYTF.

This clonotype was seen many times. J is TRBJ1-1 and V is TRBV12-3 or TRBV12-4; D remains ambiguous. The CDR3 contains 13 residues. Deletions cut 2 bases from V and 4 bases from J, with 8 bases between. The DNA of the CDR3 is TGTGCCAGCAGTTTATTAGGTGGCACTGAAGCTTTCTTT. Protein: CASSLLGGTEAFF.

This clonotype was seen more than once but under ten times. The chain has TRBV11-2 and TRBJ1-6, with no clear D. The CDR3 consists of 15 residues. V was shortened by 3 bases and J by 0 bases, with 6 bases between the two germline ends. Germline V gives CDR1 SGHAT, CDR2 FQNNGV. The CDR3 DNA follows: TGTGCCAGCAGCTTTGGAAGCTCCTATAATTCACCCCTCCACTTT. Its protein is CASSFGSSYNSPLHF.

The V and J genes are TRBV4-2 and TRBJ2-3; 7 bases are shared with TRBD2. The CDR3 runs 20 residues. J lost 0 bases, V lost 1 base, and 16 bases had no gene match. Germline assignment: CDR1 LGHNA and CDR2 YNFKEQ. The CDR3 region has the DNA TGTGCCAGCAGCCAAGGGGAGGGCGGGGGAGACCTACTTAGCACAGATACGCAGTATTTT. This translates into CASSQGEGGGDLLSTDTQYF.

This clonotype appeared a few times. This rearrangement joins TRBV7-2 to TRBJ2-5; 8 bases line up with TRBD2. Germline V gives CDR1 SGHTA, CDR2 FQGNSA. The V gene end was trimmed by 5 bases and the J gene end by 1 base; junction bases not matched to a gene: 9. CDR3 size: 16 residues. CDR3 residues: CASSRRVAGIQETQYF. Written as DNA, the CDR3 is TGTGCCAGCAGCCGCAGGGTAGCGGGAATCCAAGAGACCCAGTACTTC.

This clonotype turned up a few times. CDR3 region: CASSLSGQGHEQYF. In DNA, the CDR3 is TGTGCCAGCAGCCTATCGGGACAGGGCCACGAGCAGTACTTC. The gene calls are TRBV14 and TRBJ2-7, with 9 bases lining up with TRBD1. Germline V gives CDR1 SGHDN, CDR2 FVKESK. CDR3 length: 14 amino acids. V was pared by 4 bases and J by 5 bases, with 6 bases of the junction left unmatched.

In this sample, this clonotype turned up many times. This rearrangement joins TRBV11-2 to TRBJ2-1; D is ambiguous. Trimming cost V 0 bases and J 2 bases, with 5 bases left between them. In germline, CDR1 is SGHAT, CDR2 FQNNGV. The CDR3 runs 14 residues. CDR3 residues: CASSLETAYNEQFF. In nucleotides, the CDR3 is TGTGCCAGCAGCTTAGAGACGGCCTACAATGAGCAGTTCTTC.

A few counts support this clonotype. The CDR3 spells CASSPRWGETQYF. For the CDR3, the DNA is TGTGCCAGCAGCCCTCGGTGGGGAGAGACCCAGTACTTC. The chain recombines TRBV9 with TRBJ2-5; D remains ambiguous. The germline CDR1 and CDR2 sequences are SGDLS and YYNGEE. This CDR3 comprises 13 residues. Trimming cost V 4 bases and J 4 bases, with 11 bases left between them.

This clonotype showed up just a few times. This chain links TRBV29-1 with TRBJ2-7; TRBD2 agrees at 8 bases. Trimming took 2 bases from V and 5 from J; bases not matched to a gene: 8. This CDR3 has 14 amino acids. Germline V gene sequence: CDR1 SQVTM, CDR2 ANQGSEA. The CDR3 spells CSVEFGVAGNEQYF. CDR3 DNA: TGCAGCGTTGAATTTGGGGTAGCGGGAAACGAGCAGTACTTC.

This clonotype was seen only a few times. The chain combines TRBV4-1 with TRBJ2-5; possibly TRBD1 for D (6 bases). The CDR3 sequence is 13 residues long. V lost 4 bases and J 4 bases, leaving 10 bases between the germline ends. The germline V gene encodes CDR1 MGHRA and CDR2 YSYEKL. The CDR3 bases are TGCGCCAGCAGCCGGGGGCCGGGAGAGACCCAGTACTTC. The encoded protein is CASSRGPGETQYF.

The chain carries TRBV6-1 and TRBJ2-1; 14 bases are a match to TRBD2. Germline V gene sequence: CDR1 MNHNS, CDR2 SASEGT. V trimming: 6 bases; J trimming: 6 bases; junction bases outside the gene matches: 4. CDR3 length: 15 residues. This chain's CDR3 is CASRSGTSGSNEQFF. CDR3 nucleotides: TGTGCCAGCAGGTCCGGGACTAGCGGGAGCAATGAGCAGTTCTTC.

V is TRBV12-3 or TRBV12-4 and J is TRBJ2-3; 14 nucleotides match TRBD2. J lost 4 bases, V lost 8 bases, and 2 bases had no gene match. The CDR3 consists of 14 residues. CDR3 in amino acids: CASRLAGGPDTQYF. For the CDR3, the DNA is TGTGCCAGCCGACTAGCGGGAGGGCCAGATACGCAGTATTTT.

The chain joins TRBV20-1 to TRBJ2-1, with a possible D match to TRBD2 (6 bases). The CDR3 extends over 12 amino acids. Germline assignment: CDR1 DFQATT and CDR2 SNEGSKA (reference sequence). V was pared by 3 bases and J by 6 bases, with 9 bases between. The CDR3 DNA reads TGCAGTGCTAGCCAGACTAGCAATGAGCAGTTCTTC. Its protein is CSASQTSNEQFF.

This clonotype was seen a few times. The rearrangement links TRBV20-1 to TRBJ2-7; D is unclear. This CDR3 region has 14 residues. With 6 bases removed from V and 0 bases from J, the gap between germline ends came to 15 bases. Germline V lookup: CDR1 DFQATT, CDR2 SNEGSKA (reference sequence). CDR3 sequence (DNA): TGCAGTGCCACAATAGCTTGGGTCTCCTACGAGCAGTACTTC. It codes for CSATIAWVSYEQYF.

In this sample, this clonotype turned up a few times. The J gene is TRBJ1-6, the V gene TRBV12-3 or TRBV12-4; a possible D gene is TRBD1 (6 bases). Trimming left V 0 bases short and J 10 bases short, with 16 bases between. The length of the CDR3 is 16 residues. CDR3 sequence reads: CASSLAVGQLGSPLHF. CDR3 nucleotide sequence: TGTGCCAGCAGTTTAGCTGTCGGACAGTTGGGGTCACCCCTCCACTTT.

This clonotype appeared a few times. The chain carries TRBV5-5 and TRBJ1-5; 7 nucleotides line up with TRBD1. CDR3 length: 15 amino acids. CDR1 is SGHKS and CDR2 is YYEKEE in the germline V gene (reference sequence). J was trimmed by 4 bases and V by 0 bases; bases with no gene match: 4. The CDR3 nucleotides are TGTGCCAGCAGCTTGGTCGGGACAGAGAATCAGCCCCAGCATTTT. Its translation is CASSLVGTENQPQHF.

This clonotype was recorded at least ten times. V and J are TRBV4-2 and TRBJ2-5, with TRBD1 matching over 8 bases. This CDR3 contains 15 residues. The J segment lost 5 bases and the V segment lost 1 base, leaving 6 bases of the junction unmatched. Germline-derived CDR1 and CDR2 are LGHNA and YNFKEQ. This chain's CDR3 is CASSQVGQVKETQYF. CDR3 nucleotides: TGTGCCAGCAGCCAAGTGGGACAGGTGAAGGAGACCCAGTACTTC.

This chain joins TRBV6-1 and TRBJ1-6, with D tentatively TRBD1 (5 bases). CDR3 length: 14 amino acids. The germline CDR1 and CDR2 sequences are MNHNS and SASEGT. The V and J ends lost 11 bases and 10 bases respectively, with 21 bases between them. The CDR3 DNA sequence: TGTGCCGCCAGGGATGGGGCAGGGTGGTCACCCCTCCACTTT. Protein sequence: CAARDGAGWSPLHF.

The V gene is TRBV27, the J gene TRBJ2-1; 7 bases line up with TRBD2. V shed 5 bases, J shed 6 bases, and the junction held 4 bases outside the gene matches. The CDR3 runs 13 residues. Germline V gives CDR1 MNHEY, CDR2 SMNVEV (reference sequence). Written as DNA, the CDR3 is TGTGCCAGCAGTATACTAGCGAGCAATGAGCAGTTCTTC. It translates to CASSILASNEQFF.

The V gene is TRBV7-2, the J gene TRBJ1-5; 8 nucleotides line up with TRBD1. The CDR3 spans 18 residues. The germline V gene encodes CDR1 SGHTA and CDR2 FQGNSA. V was clipped by 1 base and J by 4 bases; unmatched bases: 12. The CDR3 coding sequence is TGTGCCAGCAGCTTAGGGCAGGGGGCCGAGGTTAGGAATCAGCCCCAGCATTTT. Residues: CASSLGQGAEVRNQPQHF.

A few counts support this clonotype. The junction shows a germline mismatch at one end, possibly a read error. The V call is TRBV12-3 or TRBV12-4, the J call TRBJ1-3, with TRBD1 identical over 7 bases. CDR3 length: 12 residues. CDR3 loop: CASSDLGETGDF. The CDR3 DNA sequence: TGTGCCAGCAGTGACCTCGGGGAAACAGGGGATTTT.

CDR3 coding DNA: TGTGCCAGCAGTGCTCCTGTCGCGATCTCCTACAATGAGCAGTTCTTC. Translating gives CASSAPVAISYNEQFF. The rearrangement uses TRBV2 and TRBJ2-1; no firm D call. The CDR3 is made up of 16 amino acids. Per the germline V gene, CDR1 is SNHLY and CDR2 is FYNNEI. Trimming took off 4 bases at V and 0 bases at J, with 13 bases between the two ends.

This rearrangement joins TRBV20-1 to TRBJ1-1; tentatively, D is TRBD1 (5 bases). The germline CDR1 and CDR2 sequences are DFQATT and SNEGSKA (reference sequence). The germline V and J ends were trimmed by 5 bases and 1 base, with 11 bases remaining between them. This CDR3 region has 13 residues. The CDR3 loop reads CSAASDRNTEAFF. The CDR3 DNA reads TGCAGTGCTGCCTCCGACAGGAACACTGAAGCTTTCTTT.

The chain links TRBV20-1 to TRBJ2-3; the match to TRBD2 covers 9 bases. The CDR3 length is 14 residues. V shed 4 bases and J 3 bases; nucleotides not matched to a gene: 5. Germline CDR1 is DFQATT and CDR2 is SNEGSKA (reference sequence). Here the CDR3 DNA reads TGCAGTGCTATAGCGGGAGAGGGGACAGATACGCAGTATTTT. This codes for CSAIAGEGTDTQYF.

This clonotype was counted between two and nine times. The gene calls are TRBV7-2 and TRBJ2-1; D is uncertain. Per the germline V gene, CDR1 is SGHTA and CDR2 is FQGNSA. This CDR3 is built from 13 residues. V was trimmed by 4 bases and J by 8 bases, leaving 12 bases between them. In nucleotides, the CDR3 is TGTGCCAGCAGCTCCCTCCGTGGCCATGAGCAGTTCTTC. It specifies CASSSLRGHEQFF. Combining the CDR3 with reference TRBV7-2 and TRBJ2-1 gives the whole variable domain GAGVSQSPSNKVTEKGKDVELRCDPISGHTALYWYRQSLGQGLEFLIYFQGNSAPDKSGLPSDRFSAERTGGSVSTLTIQRTQQEDSAVYLCASSSLRGHEQFFGPGTRLTVL.

The V and J genes are TRBV20-1 and TRBJ2-7, with D uncertain. The CDR3 loop spans 11 amino acids. Germline assignment: CDR1 DFQATT and CDR2 SNEGSKA (reference sequence). V gave up 4 bases and J gave up 4 bases, with 8 bases separating them. CDR3: CSATRDYEQYF. The CDR3 bases are TGCAGTGCTACCAGAGATTACGAGCAGTACTTC.

This clonotype was observed a few times. The rearrangement uses TRBV5-6 and TRBJ1-1; D unclear. V lost 8 bases and J lost 8, with 10 bases in between. The CDR3 has 10 amino acids. Germline CDR1 SGHDT, CDR2 YYEEEE. The CDR3 sequence is CASLRKEAFF. In DNA form, the CDR3 reads TGTGCCAGTTTAAGGAAAGAAGCTTTCTTT.

The chain couples TRBV6-6 to TRBJ1-1, with unresolved D. Germline V gene data show CDR1 as MNHNY and CDR2 as SVGAGI (reference sequence). V gave up 5 bases and J gave up 10 bases, with 11 bases separating them. This CDR3 is 11 amino acids long. CDR3 DNA: TGTGCCAGCAGTCCTACTTCTGGAGCTTTCTTT. Amino acid sequence: CASSPTSGAFF.

The CDR3 DNA is TGTGCCAGCAGTACCGGGACAGCGAACACCGGGGAGCTGTTTTTT. Translating gives CASSTGTANTGELFF. The chain links TRBV12-3 or TRBV12-4 to TRBJ2-2; 7 nucleotides line up with TRBD1. This CDR3 has 15 amino acids. The V gene end was trimmed by 5 bases and the J gene end by 0 bases; junction bases not matched to a gene: 3.

The V gene is TRBV10-3, the J gene TRBJ1-1; D not certain. CDR3 length equals 13 residues. Trimming pared 5 bases from V and 6 bases from J, leaving 13 bases between. Germline loops: CDR1 ENHRY, CDR2 SYGVKD. The CDR3 region has the DNA TGTGCCATCAGTAAGGCTTCGGGCCCTGAAGCTTTCTTT. This codes for CAISKASGPEAFF.

Only a few counts were recorded for this clonotype. The rearrangement joins TRBV29-1 to TRBJ1-1; 7 bases are shared with TRBD1. Germline assignment: CDR1 SQVTM and CDR2 ANQGSEA. Losses at the gene ends were 4 bases for V and 10 bases for J; bases not matched to a gene: 15. The CDR3 is 14 amino acids. The CDR3 reads CSVAVDRASRRAFF. The CDR3 coding sequence is TGCAGCGTTGCGGTCGACAGGGCCTCAAGGAGAGCTTTCTTT.